This T cell receptor (beta chain) was sequenced during a study of CD8 T cells in ankylosing spondylitis. The CDR3 length is 15 residues. The germline V gene has CDR1 SGDLS and CDR2 YYNGEE. V lost 0 bases, J lost 4 bases, and 11 bases lay in between. With regard to this clonotype: Its antigen is unknown.

Study-level points and caveats: Blood of patients with ankylosing spondylitis appeared to be characterized by a TCR beta motif of several highly homologous variants. Matched ankylosing spondylitis synovial fluid reportedly contained a significantly enriched population of disease-linked clones.

TCRdb ran MiXCR on the 5' RACE reads and lists one entry per CDR3 protein. The sample lists some 300,000 distinct CDR3 sequences; roughly 20% were seen once. The sequence derives from a female donor with ankylosing spondylitis or in good health (not recorded which). This chain uses TRBV9 with TRBJ2-1; a possible D gene is TRBD1 (5 bases). The sample taken for sequencing was blood, either unsorted or a sorted T cell fraction (not recorded which). The CDR3 spells CASSVGAGLYNEQFF. As DNA, the CDR3 is TGTGCCAGCAGCGTAGGGGCAGGGCTATACAATGAGCAGTTCTTC.